This entry lists 2 T cell receptor beta chains sequenced from one sample in a study of blood T cell repertoires in COVID-19. TCRdb's copy holds only in-frame clones and misses some; the assay was immunoSEQ multiplex PCR. The top ten clones hold approximately 1.8% of a sample with 430,000 or so clones, roughly 90% of them seen once. Material: PBMCs or T cells enriched from blood (not recorded which). All receptors derive from a woman in her thirties or forties who had recovered from COVID-19.

The chain carries TRBV11-3 and TRBJ2-3, with TRBD2 identical over 8 bases. The trim removed 1 base at V and 4 bases at J, leaving 13 bases unmatched. CDR3 length: 18 residues. Germline CDR1 SGHNT, CDR2 YENEEA. The CDR3 nucleotides read TGTGCCAGCAGCTTAGTTGGGCTTTCGGGCGGGAGGTCAGATACGCAGTATTTT. As protein: CASSLVGLSGGRSDTQYF.

The chain recombines TRBV7-2 with TRBJ1-4, with TRBD1 matching 7 bases. The CDR3 consists of 16 residues. V lost 4 bases, J lost 7 bases, and 12 bases stayed unmatched. Germline V gene lookup returns CDR1 SGHTA and CDR2 FQGNSA. CDR3 DNA sequence: TGTGCCAGCAGCTCCAGGATTACAGGGGTGGGTGAAAAACTGTTTTTT. Amino acids: CASSSRITGVGEKLFF.